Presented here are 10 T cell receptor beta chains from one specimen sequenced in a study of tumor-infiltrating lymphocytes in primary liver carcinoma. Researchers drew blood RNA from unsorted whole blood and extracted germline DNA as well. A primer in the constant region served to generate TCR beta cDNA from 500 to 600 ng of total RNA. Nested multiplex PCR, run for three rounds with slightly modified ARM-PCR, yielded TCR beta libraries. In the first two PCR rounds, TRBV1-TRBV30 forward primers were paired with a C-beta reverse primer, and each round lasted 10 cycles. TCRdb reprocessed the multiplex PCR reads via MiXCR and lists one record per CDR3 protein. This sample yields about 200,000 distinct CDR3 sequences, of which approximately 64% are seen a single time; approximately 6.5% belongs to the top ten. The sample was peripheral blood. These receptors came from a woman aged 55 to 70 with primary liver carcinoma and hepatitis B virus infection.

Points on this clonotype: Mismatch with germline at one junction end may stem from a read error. The CDR3 nucleotides are TGTGCCAACAGTTACGGGGCGTACAAAGAGCAGTTCTTC. It encodes CANSYGAYKEQFF. This chain links TRBV6-5 with TRBJ2-1; D assignment may be TRBD1 or TRBD2 (5 bases each). The CDR3 has 13 residues. Germline assignment: CDR1 MNHEY and CDR2 SVGAGI.

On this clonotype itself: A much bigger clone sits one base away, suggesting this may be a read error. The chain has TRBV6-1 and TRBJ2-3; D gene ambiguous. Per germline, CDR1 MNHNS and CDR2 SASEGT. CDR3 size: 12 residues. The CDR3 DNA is TGTACCAGCAGTGAAGTAACAGATACGCAGTATTTT. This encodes CTSSEVTDTQYF.

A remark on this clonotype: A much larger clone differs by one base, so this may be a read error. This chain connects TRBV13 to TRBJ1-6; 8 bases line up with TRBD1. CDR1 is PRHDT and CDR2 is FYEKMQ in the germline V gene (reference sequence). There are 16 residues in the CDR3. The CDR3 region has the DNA TGTGCCAACAGCCCCAAGGCCGGGACAGGAATCTCACCCCTCCACTTT. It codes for CANSPKAGTGISPLHF.

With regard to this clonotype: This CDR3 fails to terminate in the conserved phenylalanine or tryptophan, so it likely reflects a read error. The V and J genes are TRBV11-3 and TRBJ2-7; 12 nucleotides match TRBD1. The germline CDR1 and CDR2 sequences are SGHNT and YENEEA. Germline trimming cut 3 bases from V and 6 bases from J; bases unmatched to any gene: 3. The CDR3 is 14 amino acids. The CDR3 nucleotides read TGTGCCAGCAGCTTGGGACAGGGGGCAGGCGAGCAGTACCTC. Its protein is CASSLGQGAGEQYL.

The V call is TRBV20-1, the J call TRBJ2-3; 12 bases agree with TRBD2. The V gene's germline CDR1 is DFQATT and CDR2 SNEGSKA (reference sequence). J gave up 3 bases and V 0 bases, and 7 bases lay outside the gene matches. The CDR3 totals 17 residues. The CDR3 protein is CSARDMLAGGPTDTQYF. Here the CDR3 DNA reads TGCAGTGCTAGAGACATGCTAGCGGGAGGGCCAACAGATACGCAGTATTTT.

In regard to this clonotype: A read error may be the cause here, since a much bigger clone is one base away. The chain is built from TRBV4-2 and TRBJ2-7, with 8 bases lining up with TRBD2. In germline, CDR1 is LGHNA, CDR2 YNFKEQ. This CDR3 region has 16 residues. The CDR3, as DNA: TGTGCCAACAGCCGAGCAGTCGGGACTAGTCAGTACGAGCAGTACTTC. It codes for CANSRAVGTSQYEQYF.

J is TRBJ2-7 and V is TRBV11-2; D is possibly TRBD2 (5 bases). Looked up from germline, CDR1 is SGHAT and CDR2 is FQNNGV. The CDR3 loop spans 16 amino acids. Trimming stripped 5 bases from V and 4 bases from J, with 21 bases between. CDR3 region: CASSRREGLFNYEQYF. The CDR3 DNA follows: TGTGCCAGCAGCCGGCGTGAGGGCCTATTCAATTACGAGCAGTACTTC.

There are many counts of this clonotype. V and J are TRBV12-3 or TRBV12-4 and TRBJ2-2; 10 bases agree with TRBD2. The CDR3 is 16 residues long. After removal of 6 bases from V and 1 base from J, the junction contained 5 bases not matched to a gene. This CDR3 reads CASSRRTSGNTGELFF. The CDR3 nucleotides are TGTGCCAGCAGCCGGAGGACTAGCGGGAACACCGGGGAGCTGTTTTTT.

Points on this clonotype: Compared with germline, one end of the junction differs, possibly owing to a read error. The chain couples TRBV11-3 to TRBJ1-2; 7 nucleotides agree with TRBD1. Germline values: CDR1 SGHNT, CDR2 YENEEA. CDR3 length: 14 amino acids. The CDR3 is CASSSDRDRWAYTF. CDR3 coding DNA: TGTGCCAGCAGCTCCGACCGGGACAGATGGGCCTACACTTTC. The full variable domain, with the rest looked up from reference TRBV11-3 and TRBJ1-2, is EAGVVQSPRYKIIEKKQPVAFWCNPISGHNTLYWYLQNLGQGPELLIRYENEEAVDDSQLPKDRFSAERLKGVDSTLKIQPAELGDSAVYLCASSSDRDRWAYTFGSGTRLTVV.

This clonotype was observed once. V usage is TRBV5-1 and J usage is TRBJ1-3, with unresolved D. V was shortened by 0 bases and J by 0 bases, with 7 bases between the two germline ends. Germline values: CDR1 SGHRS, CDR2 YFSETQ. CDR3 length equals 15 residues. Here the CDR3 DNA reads TGCGCCAGCAGCTTGGACAGCCGCTCTGGAAACACCATATATTTT. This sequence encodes CASSLDSRSGNTIYF.